The source of this TCR beta chain is a study of cytomegalovirus exposure and HLA in healthy donors. Study information: The 95 million to 120 million unique TCR beta sequences, from around 200 million T cells, were found by an earlier analysis. Across 300 to 400 genotyped donors, more than 75% landed in the Caucasian-associated ancestry cluster.

In germline, CDR1 is SGHAT, CDR2 FQNNGV. The CDR3 extends over 17 amino acids. The V and J ends lost 1 base and 1 base respectively, with 15 bases between them. This PCR relied on a set of 60 Vbeta primers and 13 Jbeta primers. Only in-frame clones appear in the TCRdb table, and some are missing; sequencing was by immunoSEQ multiplex PCR. In the table there are about 200,000 clones, 70% to 80% of which are singletons. Study findings and constraints: A later examination showed that TCR association rates differed by HLA locus, with DRB1 most and HLA-C fewest. It was reported in a later analysis that an Asian-associated ancestry cluster showed fewer N-insertions than the approximately 690-donor mean.

Of note for this clone: Antigen specificity is unknown.

The chain is built from TRBV11-2 and TRBJ2-3; possibly TRBD1 for D (5 bases). The sample was PBMCs. The TCR originated in a male donor in good health and CMV-seropositive. The chain's CDR3 is CASSLGVFGARTDTQYF. CDR3 nucleotides: TGTGCCAGCAGCTTAGGAGTGTTTGGGGCACGCACAGATACGCAGTATTTT.